This entry lists 30 T cell receptor beta chains sequenced from one sample in a study of blood T cell repertoires in COVID-19. Clones were sequenced by immunoSEQ multiplex PCR, and TCRdb holds only the in-frame ones, with some missing. The table includes about 89,000 clones, less than 85% detected once. Sequenced sample: peripheral blood. The receptor set was obtained from a woman older than 75 with acute or convalescent COVID-19.

V and J are TRBV5-4 and TRBJ2-1; TRBD2 matches 7 bases. CDR3 length equals 14 residues. Germline V lookup: CDR1 SGHNT, CDR2 YYREEE (reference sequence). V lost 3 bases and J lost 7; bases outside the gene matches: 7. CDR3 nucleotides: TGTGCCAGCAGCTCCCGGGACTACTGGAATGAGCAGTTCTTC. It encodes CASSSRDYWNEQFF.

The chain joins TRBV10-2 to TRBJ1-4; 7 bases line up with TRBD1. This CDR3 contains 15 residues. With 4 bases clipped from V and 6 bases from J, the junction kept 8 bases outside the gene matches. Germline CDR1 is WSHSY and CDR2 is SAAADI. The CDR3 loop reads CASSGEFGTDEKLFF. CDR3 nucleotides: TGCGCCAGCAGTGGGGAATTCGGGACAGATGAAAAACTGTTTTTT.

The chain has TRBV19 and TRBJ1-2, with D possibly being TRBD1 (5 bases). Germline assignment: CDR1 LNHDA and CDR2 SQIVND (reference sequence). Trimming left V 6 bases short and J 3 bases short, with 5 bases between. CDR3 length equals 11 residues. CDR3 protein: CASRGDYGYTF. In nucleotides, the CDR3 is TGTGCCAGTAGAGGGGACTATGGCTACACCTTC.

The J gene is TRBJ2-3, the V gene TRBV5-1, with TRBD1 identical over 8 bases. From germline, CDR1 is SGHRS and CDR2 YFSETQ. With 4 bases clipped from V and 0 bases from J, the junction kept 4 bases outside the gene matches. This CDR3 contains 15 residues. DNA of the CDR3: TGCGCCAGCAGCCACCAGGGGGCTAGCACAGATACGCAGTATTTT. Translating gives CASSHQGASTDTQYF. Full variable domain (rest looked up from reference TRBV5-1 and TRBJ2-3): KAGVTQTPRYLIKTRGQQVTLSCSPISGHRSVSWYQQTPGQGLQFLFEYFSETQRNKGNFPGRFSGRQFSNSRSEMNVSTLELGDSALYLCASSHQGASTDTQYFGPGTRLTVL.

The chain carries TRBV18 and TRBJ2-4; D perhaps matches TRBD1 (6 bases). CDR3 length: 13 amino acids. Trimming pared 8 bases from V and 2 bases from J, leaving 10 bases between. CDR1 is KGHSH, CDR2 LQKENI, per germline. The CDR3 loop is CASTWDTKNIQYF. CDR3 DNA: TGTGCCAGCACTTGGGACACCAAAAACATTCAGTACTTC.

The V call is TRBV7-8, the J call TRBJ2-2, with D perhaps TRBD1 (6 bases). Germline lookup yields CDR1 SGHVS and CDR2 FQNEAQ. The germline V and J ends were trimmed by 4 bases and 4 bases, with 13 bases remaining between them. The CDR3 is 15 residues long. This CDR3 reads CASSSQGRGTGELFF. CDR3 DNA sequence: TGTGCCAGCAGCTCACAGGGAAGGGGCACCGGGGAGCTGTTTTTT.

The chain joins TRBV4-2 to TRBJ2-3; perhaps TRBD1 as D (6 bases). Germline CDR1 reads LGHNA; CDR2 reads YNFKEQ. The CDR3 is 16 amino acids. The ends were cut back, 4 bases at V and 3 bases at J, with 17 bases in the middle. The CDR3, as DNA: TGTGCCAGCAGCCCACTTGACAGGTGGGGTACAGATACGCAGTATTTT. Residues: CASSPLDRWGTDTQYF.

With regard to this clone: The same CDR3 is also encoded by other DNA sequences in this sample. The gene calls are TRBV18 and TRBJ2-7; D remains unclear. V was shortened by 3 bases and J by 0 bases, with 6 bases between the two germline ends. The CDR3 consists of 13 residues. In germline, CDR1 is KGHSH, CDR2 LQKENI. In nucleotides, the CDR3 is TGTGCCAGCTCACCGCCGAGCTCCTACGAGCAGTACTTC. This sequence encodes CASSPPSSYEQYF.

V is TRBV27 and J is TRBJ1-2, with D possibly TRBD1 on 5 matching bases. Germline V gives CDR1 MNHEY, CDR2 SMNVEV (reference sequence). V lost 6 bases, J lost 7 bases, and 15 bases lay in between. This CDR3 is built from 13 residues. The DNA of the CDR3 is TGTGCCAGCAGCCCATCGACCGGGGGTGGCTACACCTTC. It yields the protein CASSPSTGGGYTF.

The gene calls are TRBV6-5 and TRBJ2-2, with TRBD2 matching 11 bases. The V and J ends lost 6 bases and 11 bases, in that order; junction bases with no gene match: 8. Per germline, CDR1 MNHEY and CDR2 SVGAGI. The CDR3 extends over 14 amino acids. This chain's CDR3 is CASSLLAGVGELFF. The CDR3, as DNA: TGTGCCAGCAGCCTACTAGCGGGGGTAGGAGAGCTGTTTTTT.

The CDR3 reads CASGGQKFEKLFF. The CDR3 bases are TGTGCCAGCGGGGGACAGAAGTTCGAAAAACTGTTTTTT. The chain has TRBV2 and TRBJ1-4, with 7 bases lining up with TRBD1. The CDR3 runs to 13 residues. The germline CDR1 and CDR2 sequences are SNHLY and FYNNEI. Trimming at V came to 8 bases and at J to 8 bases, leaving 8 bases not matched to a gene.

This sequence joins TRBV5-5 and TRBJ2-6; D unclear. The CDR3 spans 18 residues. Germline V gene data show CDR1 as SGHKS and CDR2 as YYEKEE (reference sequence). Trimming stripped 0 bases from V and 0 bases from J, with 13 bases between. CDR3 DNA sequence: TGTGCCAGCAGCTTGGTTCAGGTTTTGGACTCTGGGGCCAACGTCCTGACTTTC. Translated, it gives CASSLVQVLDSGANVLTF.

The CDR3 DNA follows: TGTGCCAGCAGCTTATGGGGACAGGGGAATTCACCCCTCCACTTT. Translation gives CASSLWGQGNSPLHF. This sequence joins TRBV7-3 and TRBJ1-6; 10 positions match TRBD1. The V gene end was trimmed by 2 bases and the J gene end by 7 bases; junction bases not matched to a gene: 2. CDR3 length equals 15 residues. The germline V gene has CDR1 SGHTA and CDR2 FQGTGA. The whole variable domain, remainder taken from reference TRBV7-3 and TRBJ1-6, is GAGVSQTPSNKVTEKGKYVELRCDPISGHTALYWYRQSLGQGPEFLIYFQGTGAADDSGLPNDRFFAVRPEGSVSTLKIQRTERGDSAVYLCASSLWGQGNSPLHFGNGTRLTVT.

The rearrangement joins TRBV20-1 to TRBJ2-1, with a tentative D call TRBD2 (6 bases). This CDR3 is built from 16 residues. The V gene lost 3 bases and the J gene lost 0 bases, with 15 bases spanning the gap. The germline CDR1 and CDR2 sequences are DFQATT and SNEGSKA (reference sequence). DNA of the CDR3: TGCAGTGCTAGTAGGTGGGACTCATACTCCTACAATGAGCAGTTCTTC. Protein sequence: CSASRWDSYSYNEQFF.

The chain recombines TRBV12-3 or TRBV12-4 with TRBJ2-2, with D unclear. CDR3 length: 12 amino acids. Trimming took off 4 bases at V and 6 bases at J, with 6 bases between the two ends. CDR3 protein: CASSSSAGELFF. CDR3 nucleotide sequence: TGTGCCAGCAGTTCCTCGGCCGGGGAGCTGTTTTTT.

This clone was detected once. This sequence joins TRBV28 and TRBJ1-4, with D unresolved. Germline V gene data show CDR1 as MDHEN and CDR2 as SYDVKM. The ends were cut back, 10 bases at V and 7 bases at J, with 16 bases in the middle. The CDR3 contains 13 residues. The CDR3 region is CAIQTLSGEKLFF. CDR3 DNA sequence: TGTGCCATCCAGACCCTATCGGGTGAAAAACTGTTTTTT.

The V gene is TRBV5-1, the J gene TRBJ1-1, with 7 nucleotides matching TRBD1. The V gene end was trimmed by 6 bases and the J gene end by 4 bases; junction bases not matched to a gene: 6. Germline assignment: CDR1 SGHRS and CDR2 YFSETQ. The CDR3 extends over 13 amino acids. The CDR3: CASKTAGGTEAFF. CDR3 sequence (DNA): TGCGCCAGCAAGACCGCAGGGGGCACTGAAGCTTTCTTT.

The chain carries TRBV19 and TRBJ2-7, with D perhaps TRBD2 (7 bases). The CDR3 is 15 amino acids. V was pared by 3 bases and J by 5 bases, with 17 bases between. The germline V gene encodes CDR1 LNHDA and CDR2 SQIVND (reference sequence). The CDR3 DNA is TGTGCCAGTAGTATGAGGGGGGGGCCGGTAAACGAGCAGTACTTC. This sequence encodes CASSMRGGPVNEQYF. The complete variable domain, with remaining parts taken from reference TRBV19 and TRBJ2-7, reads DGGITQSPKYLFRKEGQNVTLSCEQNLNHDAMYWYRQDPGQGLRLIYYSQIVNDFQKGDIAEGYSVSREKKESFPLTVTSAQKNPTAFYLCASSMRGGPVNEQYFGPGTRLTVT.

The chain links TRBV6-4 to TRBJ2-5, with TRBD2 matching 7 bases. The CDR3 runs 16 residues. V gave up 6 bases and J gave up 1 base; unmatched junction bases: 11. Looked up from germline, CDR1 is MRHNA and CDR2 is SNTAGT. CDR3 protein: CASSADAGEGQETQYF. CDR3 nucleotides: TGTGCCAGCAGCGCCGACGCGGGGGAGGGCCAAGAGACCCAGTACTTC.

The V gene is TRBV4-2, the J gene TRBJ2-1; 8 bases are shared with TRBD2. The CDR3 length is 16 residues. Germline V CDR1 and CDR2: LGHNA, YNFKEQ. The V segment lost 3 bases and the J segment 0 bases; nucleotides outside the gene matches: 4. The DNA of the CDR3 is TGTGCCAGCAGCCAGGTAGCGGGGACCTCCTACAATGAGCAGTTCTTC. The encoded protein is CASSQVAGTSYNEQFF.

The CDR3 DNA follows: TGTGCCAGCAGCCAAGAAGGACAGGGGGGGACAGATACGCAGTATTTT. It specifies CASSQEGQGGTDTQYF. The V gene is TRBV4-2, the J gene TRBJ2-3; 10 bases are shared with TRBD1. The CDR3 contains 16 residues. CDR1 is LGHNA and CDR2 is YNFKEQ in the germline V gene. V was clipped by 0 bases and J by 3 bases; unmatched bases: 3.

This clone occurred once. The rearrangement links TRBV15 to TRBJ2-6; D call uncertain. Trimming took off 0 bases at V and 0 bases at J, with 3 bases between the two ends. This CDR3 region has 15 residues. Germline loops: CDR1 LNHNV, CDR2 YYDKDF (reference sequence). CDR3 sequence: CATSRDNSGANVLTF. Here the CDR3 DNA reads TGTGCCACCAGCAGAGACAACTCTGGGGCCAACGTCCTGACTTTC.

The rearrangement uses TRBV7-2 and TRBJ2-7; 11 nucleotides agree with TRBD2. With 1 base clipped from V and 3 bases from J, the junction kept 5 bases outside the gene matches. The V gene's germline CDR1 is SGHTA and CDR2 FQGNSA. This CDR3 spans 16 amino acids. The chain's CDR3 is CASSLEPLAGGYEQYF. The CDR3 nucleotides are TGTGCCAGCAGCTTAGAGCCGCTAGCGGGAGGCTACGAGCAGTACTTC. Full variable domain (missing parts from reference TRBV7-2 and TRBJ2-7): GAGVSQSPSNKVTEKGKDVELRCDPISGHTALYWYRQSLGQGLEFLIYFQGNSAPDKSGLPSDRFSAERTGGSVSTLTIQRTQQEDSAVYLCASSLEPLAGGYEQYFGPGTRLTVT.

The table lists this clone with many counts. The chain couples TRBV30 to TRBJ1-2; maybe TRBD1 (6 bases). CDR1 and CDR2 from the germline V gene are GTSNPN and SVGIG (reference sequence). Trimming removed 5 bases at V and 13 bases at J, with 11 bases between. CDR3 size: 9 residues. DNA of the CDR3: TGTGCCTGGGGGCAGGGGCCCACCTTC. Its translation: CAWGQGPTF.

The gene calls are TRBV7-8 and TRBJ2-7; D gene uncertain. Trimming removed 5 bases from V and 3 bases from J, with 11 bases in between. The CDR3 runs to 13 residues. The germline V gene encodes CDR1 SGHVS and CDR2 FQNEAQ. CDR3 loop: CASSPNAHYEQYF. The CDR3 DNA reads TGTGCCAGCAGCCCCAATGCACACTACGAGCAGTACTTC.

The chain combines TRBV29-1 with TRBJ2-1, with D maybe TRBD2 (6 bases). Per the germline V gene, CDR1 is SQVTM and CDR2 is ANQGSEA. Trimming removed 4 bases from V and 6 bases from J, with 16 bases in between. This CDR3 is built from 14 residues. The CDR3: CSVASTGAINEQFF. The DNA of the CDR3 is TGCAGCGTTGCTTCCACGGGAGCCATCAATGAGCAGTTCTTC.

The chain couples TRBV27 to TRBJ2-7, with 9 positions matching TRBD2. Germline V gene lookup returns CDR1 MNHEY and CDR2 SMNVEV (reference sequence). CDR3 length: 18 amino acids. J lost 1 base, V lost 0 bases, and 10 bases had no gene match. Here the CDR3 reads CASSLSPIRREGSYEQYF. CDR3 nucleotide sequence: TGTGCCAGCAGTTTATCGCCGATAAGGCGGGAGGGGTCCTACGAGCAGTACTTC.

This CDR3 is CASSLTGSGNTIYF. CDR3 coding DNA: TGTGCCAGCAGCTTGACCGGCTCTGGAAACACCATATATTTT. The V and J genes are TRBV5-4 and TRBJ1-3; D is unclear. Trimming left V 1 base short and J 0 bases short, with 5 bases between. Germline CDR1 is SGHNT and CDR2 is YYREEE (reference sequence). This CDR3 has 14 residues.

This clone was detected once. The V gene is TRBV15, the J gene TRBJ2-7; 8 nucleotides line up with TRBD2. The CDR3 runs to 16 residues. The ends lost 2 bases at V and 1 base at J; junction bases unmatched: 7. Germline V gives CDR1 LNHNV, CDR2 YYDKDF (reference sequence). The CDR3 loop is CATSRSSGRMSYEQYF. The CDR3 coding sequence is TGTGCCACCAGCAGATCAAGCGGGAGAATGTCCTACGAGCAGTACTTC.

This clone has just a few counts. In DNA, the CDR3 is TGCAGCGGGGCGTTCGGGGGCGAGCAGTACTTC. Protein product: CSGAFGGEQYF. The chain couples TRBV29-1 to TRBJ2-7; possible D gene TRBD2, 6 bases. Germline CDR1 SQVTM, CDR2 ANQGSEA. This CDR3 is built from 11 residues. V was pared by 7 bases and J by 6 bases, with 13 bases between.